Each of the 9 T cell receptor beta chains below was sequenced from the same sample in a study of CD8+ T cells in alopecia areata. It was cDNA, reverse transcribed from extracted RNA, that served as the sequencing template. The table came from immunoSEQ multiplex PCR; TCRdb's copy has only in-frame clones and leaves some out. The sample records around 140,000 clones, approximately 51% being singletons. Sequences were derived from CD4+ T cells sorted from blood, sampled at week 0. The source is a human donor with alopecia areata.

The chain employs TRBV5-1 and TRBJ1-5; D is undetermined. V lost 5 bases and J 0 bases, leaving 6 bases between the germline ends. Germline V gene data show CDR1 as SGHRS and CDR2 as YFSETQ. The CDR3 has 13 residues. CDR3 in amino acids: CASRLDSNQPQHF. CDR3 DNA: TGCGCCAGCAGACTAGATAGCAATCAGCCCCAGCATTTT.

This clone was seen more than once but under ten times. The chain has TRBV6-6 and TRBJ1-2, with D possibly TRBD1 on 5 matching bases. V was clipped by 0 bases and J by 6 bases, with 11 bases between them. This CDR3 has 14 amino acids. CDR1 and CDR2 from the germline V gene are MNHNY and SVGAGI (reference sequence). The CDR3 region is CASSYSLWGDGYTF. CDR3 coding DNA: TGTGCCAGCAGTTACTCCCTCTGGGGGGATGGCTACACCTTC.

This rearrangement joins TRBV29-1 to TRBJ2-3, with 8 positions matching TRBD2. V was clipped by 4 bases and J by 4 bases; unmatched bases: 7. Germline values: CDR1 SQVTM, CDR2 ANQGSEA. This CDR3 is 14 amino acids long. The CDR3 sequence is CSVVSGSASDTQYF. The CDR3 DNA follows: TGCAGCGTTGTCAGCGGGAGTGCGTCAGATACGCAGTATTTT.

CDR3 in DNA: TGTGCCAGCAGCTTGGAGGTCCGCGGGACGGAGAACGTCCTGACTTTC. The encoded protein is CASSLEVRGTENVLTF. J is TRBJ2-6 and V is TRBV5-6, with a tentative D call TRBD2 (6 bases). V gave up 0 bases and J gave up 10 bases, with 17 bases separating them. The length of the CDR3 is 16 residues. Germline CDR1 and CDR2: SGHDT and YYEEEE. Filled out from reference TRBV5-6 and TRBJ2-6, the complete variable domain reads DAGVTQSPTHLIKTRGQQVTLRCSPKSGHDTVSWYQQALGQGPQFIFQYYEEEERQRGNFPDRFSGHQFPNYSSELNVNALLLGDSALYLCASSLEVRGTENVLTFGAGSRLTVL.

The chain combines TRBV6-1 with TRBJ1-5; D not certain. This CDR3 region has 14 residues. Germline lookup yields CDR1 MNHNS and CDR2 SASEGT. Trimming stripped 8 bases from V and 0 bases from J, with 11 bases between. The CDR3 region has the DNA TGTGCCAGCGGAAGGATTTATAGCAATCAGCCCCAGCATTTT. It is translated as CASGRIYSNQPQHF.

This clone showed up many times. This chain connects TRBV29-1 to TRBJ2-7, with 7 bases identical to TRBD2. In germline, CDR1 is SQVTM, CDR2 ANQGSEA. The CDR3 extends over 12 amino acids. V was pared by 4 bases and J by 3 bases, with 3 bases of the junction left unmatched. The CDR3 DNA is TGCAGCGTTGGGTGGACTAGCTACGAGCAGTACTTC. Translated, it gives CSVGWTSYEQYF.

This chain joins TRBV30 and TRBJ2-1, with 15 positions matching TRBD2. Per germline, CDR1 GTSNPN and CDR2 SVGIG (reference sequence). V was pared by 5 bases and J by 9 bases, with 8 bases of the junction left unmatched. The CDR3 length is 15 residues. The CDR3 nucleotides read TGTGCCTGGTCAAAGGGACTAGCGGGAGGTGGTGAGCAGTTCTTC. Encoded protein: CAWSKGLAGGGEQFF.

V is TRBV28 and J is TRBJ2-1; a weak D match, TRBD2 (6 bases). The V and J ends lost 7 bases and 3 bases respectively, with 16 bases between them. This CDR3 has 15 amino acids. CDR1 and CDR2 from the germline V gene are MDHEN and SYDVKM. The CDR3 DNA follows: TGTGCCAGCACCCCGCGGGGAATCTTCTACAATGAGCAGTTCTTC. This sequence encodes CASTPRGIFYNEQFF.

Only a few counts were recorded for this clone. The chain employs TRBV14 and TRBJ2-2; D remains ambiguous. Germline V lookup: CDR1 SGHDN, CDR2 FVKESK. Trimming took 1 base from V and 6 from J, leaving 6 bases between them. The CDR3 totals 13 residues. The CDR3 loop reads CASSQVVPGELFF. The CDR3 DNA reads TGTGCCAGCAGCCAAGTAGTCCCCGGGGAGCTGTTTTTT.